This TCR beta chain emerged from a study of T cell repertoires in cytomegalovirus infection (dated by TCRdb to between 2017 and 2020). Turning to the overall study: Donor HLA type was relevant to the analysis, because carriage of CMV infection together with the matching HLA type was indicated by public TCR beta signatures.

The instrument was an Illumina HiSeq 1500. The raw public data were reprocessed by TCRdb itself: fastp quality trimming at Q25, MiXCR clonotype calling, in-frame beta chains only. Rows are unified per CDR3 protein, each entry keeping the most common DNA and genes. The sample profile shows 55,000 to 85,000 distinct CDR3 sequences; 4% of them were found once. The ten largest clones add up to around 21% of the sample. This clonotype occurred many times. The antigen it binds to is not known. One base away there is no much larger clone; base qualities are not given. The investigation overall reported the following: Cumulative frequency of public TCR beta family members discriminated carriers of CMV infection plus the relevant HLA type in this cohort and an independent approximately 340-donor cohort. The ex vivo response was dominated by HLA-C-restricted CMV-specific TCR beta clonotypes, and the single most frequent clonotype in two of eight donors was supplied by these HLA-C-restricted clonotypes.

The clonotype comes from a human donor in good health (CMV status not recorded). Some clones in this sample may be carry-over from other donors' samples. The specimen sequenced was PBMCs.

The CDR3 sequence is CASRYTGELFF. The DNA is as follows: TGTGCCAGCAGATACACCGGGGAGCTGTTTTTT. Recombination connected TRBV6-6 to TRBJ2-2, with the D gene uncertain. Trimming at the junction amounts to 6 bases on V and 3 bases on J, and the germline ends lie 2 bases apart. The CDR3 covers 11 residues, taking in both the cysteine and the phenylalanine. Only the CDR3 DNA is retained, 33 bases long and in frame from the first base. According to the germline V gene (reference sequence), CDR1 reads MNHNY and CDR2 reads SVGAGI.